Below, one TCR beta chain is given with its context. Antigen: not known. An oligonucleotide containing a UMI was ligated to the 3' end of TCR cDNA. Whole blood, 2.5 ml, came from adult healthy volunteers. The source of the sample is a study of naive and memory T cell subsets. Notes on the study in general: TCR transcript changes with activation or differentiation may affect this RNA method.

Amplification of ligated cDNA took four PCR rounds with SP2 and nested alpha and beta constant primers. Reverse transcription of blood and skin TCR RNA was primed at alpha and beta constant regions. From the 5' RACE reads, TCRdb called clonotypes with MiXCR, one entry per CDR3 protein. The sample shows 55,000 to 70,000 distinct CDR3 sequences, 7.2% of them seen only once. The CDR3 runs to 18 residues. CDR1 and CDR2 (germline): SGHNT, YYREEE (reference sequence). Losses at the gene ends were 0 bases for V and 4 bases for J; bases not matched to a gene: 8. The rearrangement joins TRBV5-4 to TRBJ2-3; 13 bases fit TRBD2. This TCR derives from a male donor in good health. As DNA, the CDR3 is TGTGCCAGCAGCTTGGACCCCACCGGGACTAGCGGGGCAGATACGCAGTATTTT. Its translation: CASSLDPTGTSGADTQYF.